Given below is one TCR beta chain in context. The sample comes from a study of blood T cell repertoires in COVID-19. Overall study: COVID-19 samples from acute and convalescent phases originated in the United States, Italy and Spain. PBMCs, B-cell-depleted T cells, or T cells were the source of the cDNA or gDNA that made up the material.

In the authors' workflow: Reference gene primer amplification gave estimated nucleated cell counts. Measured with immunoSEQ multiplex PCR; TCRdb has only the in-frame clones, and not every one. That table furnishes V, J and clone size, whereas the DNA furnished D and trimming. The table has 250,000 to 350,000 clones, around 90% seen once. Input material: peripheral blood. The receptor comes from a woman between 50 and 59 years old who had recovered from COVID-19.

The CDR3 reads CAWRSPVYTF. CDR3 sequence (DNA): TGTGCCTGGAGGTCCCCCGTCTACACCTTC. The chain couples TRBV30 to TRBJ1-2; D gene ambiguous. The germline CDR1 and CDR2 sequences are GTSNPN and SVGIG (reference sequence). Trimming cost V 3 bases and J 10 bases, with 9 bases left between them. This CDR3 is 10 amino acids long.